The rows below give T cell receptor beta chains drawn from one sample of a study of T cell responses to AZD1222 COVID-19 vaccine. Method: immunoSEQ multiplex PCR; TCRdb's copy keeps in-frame clones and lacks some. The data show around 150,000 clones, approximately 90% seen once. The material sequenced was peripheral blood, taken on day 0 of AZD1222 vaccination. The receptors originated from an adult in good health. Both conserved end residues are part of each CDR3. A D gene is named only where the DNA matches it firmly. Only part of the rows carry a size: once, few, many, or a class if the clone is expanded.

>.|TRBJ1-5|.|TRBV3-1/TRBV3-2
CASGVGAGVHQPQHF
TGTGCCAGCGGAGTAGGGGCAGGAGTACATCAGCCCCAGCATTTT
>.|TRBJ2-1|.|TRBV5-6
CASSSSWSSYNEQFF
TGTGCCAGCAGCTCGTCCTGGAGCTCCTACAATGAGCAGTTCTTC
>.|TRBJ2-1|TRBD2|TRBV28
CASSLVTSGIGGQFF
TGTGCCAGCAGTTTGGTGACTAGCGGGATCGGGGGGCAGTTCTTC
>once|TRBJ2-1|.|TRBV7-6
CASSWQGKAYNEQFF
TGTGCCAGCAGCTGGCAGGGGAAGGCCTACAATGAGCAGTTCTTC
>few|TRBJ1-2|TRBD1|TRBV2
CASSTDRGDGYTF
TGTGCCAGCAGTACGGACAGGGGGGATGGCTACACCTTC
>few|TRBJ2-1|TRBD2|TRBV2
CASRTSGRNTYNEQFF
TGTGCCAGCAGGACTAGCGGGAGGAATACCTACAATGAGCAGTTCTTC
>.|TRBJ1-5|.|TRBV6-5
CASSYSGRGNNQPQHF
TGTGCCAGCAGTTACTCAGGGAGGGGGAACAATCAGCCCCAGCATTTT
>.|TRBJ1-2|TRBD1|TRBV19
CASSIVKGQGRGGYTF
TGTGCCAGTAGTATAGTAAAGGGACAGGGAAGAGGTGGCTACACCTTC
>.|TRBJ1-1|.|TRBV5-6
CASSWDQGRTEAFF
TGTGCCAGCAGCTGGGACCAGGGGCGCACTGAAGCTTTCTTT
>.|TRBJ1-4|.|TRBV27
CASSLAGDNEKLFF
TGTGCCAGCAGTTTAGCCGGAGATAATGAAAAACTGTTTTTT
>.|TRBJ1-3|.|TRBV24-1
CATTGGPCFSGNTIYF
TGTGCCACCACGGGGGGACCTTGCTTCTCTGGAAACACCATATATTTT
>.|TRBJ1-1|.|TRBV25-1
CASSLTENTEAFF
TGTGCCAGCAGTTTAACAGAGAACACTGAAGCTTTCTTT
>.|TRBJ1-1|.|TRBV28
CASSFIRTKAFF
TGTGCCAGCAGTTTCATCCGGACGAAAGCTTTCTTT
>.|TRBJ1-5|TRBD1|TRBV29-1
CSVGGGMGQPQHF
TGCAGCGTTGGAGGGGGCATGGGTCAGCCCCAGCATTTT
>few|TRBJ2-2|.|TRBV7-2
CASSLRAAGELFF
TGTGCCAGCAGCTTAAGAGCAGCCGGGGAGCTGTTTTTT
>.|TRBJ2-7|TRBD1|TRBV19
CASSNLGQGAYEQYF
TGTGCCAGTAGTAACCTGGGACAGGGGGCCTACGAGCAGTACTTC
>once|TRBJ2-7|.|TRBV7-8
CASSKTDYEQYF
TGTGCCAGCAGTAAGACCGATTACGAGCAGTACTTC
>.|TRBJ2-7|TRBD2|TRBV29-1
CSVTRGVYEQYF
TGCAGCGTTACGCGGGGGGTCTACGAGCAGTACTTC
>.|TRBJ1-2|TRBD1|TRBV11-2
CASSLDRNYGYTF
TGTGCCAGCAGCTTGGACAGGAACTATGGCTACACCTTC
>.|TRBJ2-2|TRBD2|TRBV4-3
CASSQDGIAGVANGELFF
TGCGCCAGCAGCCAAGATGGAATAGCGGGAGTGGCGAACGGGGAGCTGTTTTTT
>.|TRBJ1-2|.|TRBV6-5
CASSLGGYYGYTF
TGTGCCAGCAGTCTCGGCGGGTATTATGGCTACACCTTC
>once|TRBJ2-7|.|TRBV30
CAWRQQRASYEQYF
TGTGCCTGGAGACAGCAGCGGGCCTCCTACGAGCAGTACTTC
>.|TRBJ2-5|.|TRBV18
CASFVTGLRPETQYF
TGTGCCAGCTTTGTCACGGGGCTCCGGCCGGAGACCCAGTACTTC
>.|TRBJ1-2|.|TRBV5-1
CASSLDGGPFYGYTF
TGCGCCAGCAGCTTGGACGGGGGCCCGTTTTATGGCTACACCTTC
>.|TRBJ2-2|TRBD1|TRBV3-1/TRBV3-2
CASSHRDRVFTGELFF
TGTGCCAGCAGCCACCGCGACAGGGTATTTACCGGGGAGCTGTTTTTT
>.|TRBJ2-5|.|TRBV9
CASSGLIGSMETQYF
TGTGCCAGCAGCGGACTGATCGGGAGTATGGAGACCCAGTACTTC